A single sample gave rise to the 32 T cell receptor beta chains below, sequenced in a study of T cells expressing NK-cell markers. TCRdb reprocessed the 5' RACE reads, with one entry per CDR3 protein and no DNA. This sample contains about 550,000 distinct CDR3 sequences. Sequences were obtained from blood T cells: a sorted CD56 or NKG2C T cell subset, CD4+ or CD8+ T cells, or bulk PBMC T cells (not recorded which). Receptors were obtained from a man younger than 30 in good health.

This sequence joins TRBV7-9 and TRBJ1-4; the D call from TCRdb, TRBD1, cannot be confirmed without DNA. This CDR3 spans 15 amino acids. Germline V CDR1 and CDR2: SEHNR, FQNEAQ (reference sequence). CDR3 residues: CASSRYRDRDEKLFF.

The chain links TRBV29-1 to TRBJ2-1; TCRdb calls TRBD2, which cannot be checked without DNA. Germline V gene sequence: CDR1 SQVTM, CDR2 ANQGSEA. The length of the CDR3 is 15 residues. CDR3: CSVSGTSGRGNEQFF.

The chain joins TRBV20-1 to TRBJ2-1; lacking DNA, the TRBD2 call made by TCRdb goes unchecked. The CDR3 is 18 amino acids. Germline-derived CDR1 and CDR2 are DFQATT and SNEGSKA (reference sequence). The CDR3 is CSASLAKWAGVDGDEQFF.

The chain couples TRBV2 to TRBJ2-1. CDR1 SNHLY and CDR2 FYNNEI come from the germline V gene. The CDR3 sequence is 11 residues long. The CDR3 sequence: CALSSYNEQFF. The whole variable domain, filled in from reference TRBV2 and TRBJ2-1, reads EPEVTQTPSHQVTQMGQEVILRCVPISNHLYFYWYRQILGQKVEFLVSFYNNEISEKSEIFDDQFSVERPDGSNFTLKIRSTKLEDSAMYFCALSSYNEQFFGPGTRLTVL.

V is TRBV9 and J is TRBJ2-3; TCRdb's assignment of TRBD2 cannot be checked, as there is no DNA. The CDR3 consists of 18 residues. Looked up from germline, CDR1 is SGDLS and CDR2 is YYNGEE. The CDR3 loop reads CASSVGGSAGASTDTQYF.

The chain is built from TRBV6-1 and TRBJ2-1; with no DNA, the TCRdb D assignment of TRBD2 cannot be verified. From germline, CDR1 is MNHNS and CDR2 SASEGT. CDR3 length: 14 residues. CDR3 protein: CASSEGGSGNEQFF.

The J gene is TRBJ2-1, the V gene TRBV7-8; TCRdb's D gene call, TRBD1, goes unchecked for lack of DNA. This CDR3 is built from 15 residues. Germline V gene sequence: CDR1 SGHVS, CDR2 FQNEAQ. The CDR3 here is CASSLGRTANNEQFF. Drawing the rest from reference TRBV7-8 and TRBJ2-1, the complete variable domain is GAGVSQSPRYKVAKRGQDVALRCDPISGHVSLFWYQQALGQGPEFLTYFQNEAQLDKSGLPSDRFFAERPEGSVSTLKIQRTQQEDSAVYLCASSLGRTANNEQFFGPGTRLTVL.

CDR3 sequence reads: CASSPGQGPLGEQFF. This sequence joins TRBV5-1 and TRBJ2-1; there is no DNA to check the TCRdb D call of TRBD1. The germline gives CDR1 SGHRS, CDR2 YFSETQ. The length of the CDR3 is 15 residues.

The V and J genes are TRBV4-2 and TRBJ1-4; with no DNA, the TCRdb D assignment of TRBD1 cannot be verified. Germline CDR1 reads LGHNA; CDR2 reads YNFKEQ. CDR3 length: 16 amino acids. The CDR3 loop reads CASSPFDRGQDEKLFF.

The chain links TRBV18 to TRBJ2-2; TCRdb picks TRBD2, but there is no DNA to check that call. This CDR3 is built from 18 residues. The V gene's germline CDR1 is KGHSH and CDR2 LQKENI. CDR3 protein: CASSPFGLAGIPTGELFF.

V is TRBV7-9 and J is TRBJ2-1; TCRdb's D call of TRBD1 is untestable without DNA. This CDR3 has 17 amino acids. Germline CDR1 reads SEHNR; CDR2 reads FQNEAQ (reference sequence). CDR3 sequence reads: CASSSSGTGPPGYEQFF.

V and J are TRBV27 and TRBJ1-1; TCRdb's D call, TRBD1, is unchecked because there is no DNA. The CDR3 is made up of 13 amino acids. Germline V gene data show CDR1 as MNHEY and CDR2 as SMNVEV (reference sequence). This chain's CDR3 is CASSSGQHTEAFF.

The chain has TRBV15 and TRBJ2-1. CDR3 length: 15 amino acids. Germline V gene sequence: CDR1 LNHNV, CDR2 YYDKDF (reference sequence). The CDR3 here is CATSRGSSSYNEQFF.

The chain carries TRBV5-1 and TRBJ2-7; TCRdb's assignment of TRBD2 cannot be checked, as there is no DNA. Germline CDR1 SGHRS, CDR2 YFSETQ. CDR3 size: 14 residues. The CDR3: CASTPGREAAEQYF.

The rearrangement links TRBV28 to TRBJ2-5; the TCRdb D gene call, TRBD2, has no DNA to confirm it. The CDR3 is made up of 14 amino acids. Germline assignment: CDR1 MDHEN and CDR2 SYDVKM. CDR3 in amino acids: CASGTGGREETQYF.

This sequence joins TRBV2 and TRBJ2-2; as DNA is missing, the TRBD2 call by TCRdb cannot be tested. From germline, CDR1 is SNHLY and CDR2 FYNNEI. CDR3 length: 15 amino acids. Here the CDR3 reads CASSALAGGSRELFF.

The V gene is TRBV19, the J gene TRBJ2-1; without DNA, the TCRdb call of TRBD1 cannot be checked. CDR3 size: 15 residues. Germline CDR1 is LNHDA and CDR2 is SQIVND (reference sequence). This CDR3 is CASSIFRTVVNEQFF. The full variable domain, its missing parts supplied by reference TRBV19 and TRBJ2-1, is DGGITQSPKYLFRKEGQNVTLSCEQNLNHDAMYWYRQDPGQGLRLIYYSQIVNDFQKGDIAEGYSVSREKKESFPLTVTSAQKNPTAFYLCASSIFRTVVNEQFFGPGTRLTVL.

The chain couples TRBV2 to TRBJ1-3. The V gene's germline CDR1 is SNHLY and CDR2 FYNNEI. The CDR3 contains 15 residues. The CDR3 reads CAAHPRQLSGNTIYF.

This rearrangement joins TRBV7-6 to TRBJ2-5; TCRdb lists TRBD1, though no DNA is available to test this call. The CDR3 is 18 amino acids. The germline CDR1 and CDR2 sequences are SGHVS and FNYEAQ. CDR3 sequence reads: CASSLVAQSLNQGETQYF.

This rearrangement joins TRBV9 to TRBJ2-1; TCRdb proposes TRBD2, but this gene call is untestable without DNA. CDR3 length: 14 residues. Germline V gene sequence: CDR1 SGDLS, CDR2 YYNGEE. This CDR3 reads CASSGSGSRNEQFF. The entire variable domain, with the rest obtained from reference TRBV9 and TRBJ2-1, is as follows: DSGVTQTPKHLITATGQRVTLRCSPRSGDLSVYWYQQSLDQGLQFLIQYYNGEERAKGNILERFSAQQFPDLHSELNLSSLELGDSALYFCASSGSGSRNEQFFGPGTRLTVL.

J is TRBJ2-7 and V is TRBV29-1; TCRdb reports TRBD1, a call that lacks DNA to check it against. Germline assignment: CDR1 SQVTM and CDR2 ANQGSEA. The CDR3 runs 15 residues. This chain's CDR3 is CSVDLRGPGSYEQYF.

The rearrangement links TRBV12-3 or TRBV12-4 to TRBJ1-2; TCRdb's assignment of TRBD1 cannot be checked, as there is no DNA. The CDR3 loop spans 18 amino acids. The CDR3 protein is CASSLEGAGQRLFYGYTF.

The rearrangement joins TRBV10-3 to TRBJ2-5; TCRdb's D call, TRBD1, is unchecked because there is no DNA. The CDR3 contains 14 residues. Per the germline V gene, CDR1 is ENHRY and CDR2 is SYGVKD. CDR3: CAIPRDREEETQYF.

V gene TRBV25-1 combines with J gene TRBJ2-5. Germline V gene data show CDR1 as MGHDK and CDR2 as SYGVNS. This CDR3 has 14 residues. CDR3: CASSDRPETETQYF.

This chain connects TRBV7-9 to TRBJ1-4. CDR1 is SEHNR and CDR2 is FQNEAQ in the germline V gene (reference sequence). This CDR3 is 15 amino acids long. CDR3 in amino acids: CASSLAIRRNEKLFF.

The chain links TRBV4-1 to TRBJ2-1; no DNA is available, so the TRBD2 call from TCRdb remains unchecked. The CDR3 has 16 amino acids. Germline V gene data show CDR1 as MGHRA and CDR2 as YSYEKL. The CDR3 loop is CASSQGTSGSVDEQFF.

The chain joins TRBV12-3 or TRBV12-4 to TRBJ2-4; TCRdb gives TRBD1 as the D gene, but with no DNA this cannot be confirmed. The CDR3 totals 16 residues. Here the CDR3 reads CASSNLGTRSKNIQYF.

CDR3: CSAELAGKRDEQFF. The chain combines TRBV29-1 with TRBJ2-1; lacking DNA, the TRBD2 call made by TCRdb goes unchecked. Germline V gives CDR1 SQVTM, CDR2 ANQGSEA. The CDR3 runs to 14 residues.

The chain has TRBV7-2 and TRBJ2-5; as DNA is missing, the TRBD1 call by TCRdb cannot be tested. This CDR3 has 13 amino acids. The germline V gene encodes CDR1 SGHTA and CDR2 FQGNSA. Here the CDR3 reads CASTTPWGETQYF.

The chain is built from TRBV20-1 and TRBJ1-3; the D call from TCRdb, TRBD1, cannot be confirmed without DNA. The CDR3 is 15 amino acids. CDR1 is DFQATT, CDR2 SNEGSKA, per germline (reference sequence). CDR3 residues: CSARDFAGPGNTIYF.

J is TRBJ1-3 and V is TRBV5-1. The CDR3 is 14 residues long. The germline CDR1 and CDR2 sequences are SGHRS and YFSETQ. CDR3 sequence reads: CASSLLGTGNTIYF.

This chain connects TRBV7-9 to TRBJ2-1; as DNA is missing, the TRBD2 call by TCRdb cannot be tested. Germline V lookup: CDR1 SEHNR, CDR2 FQNEAQ (reference sequence). This CDR3 spans 17 amino acids. The CDR3 loop is CASSLGSLAGVYNEQFF. Filled out from reference TRBV7-9 and TRBJ2-1, the complete variable domain reads DTGVSQNPRHKITKRGQNVTFRCDPISEHNRLYWYRQTLGQGPEFLTYFQNEAQLEKSRLLSDRFSAERPKGSFSTLEIQRTEQGDSAMYLCASSLGSLAGVYNEQFFGPGTRLTVL.